These 9 T cell receptor beta chains were all obtained from the same sample, sequenced in a study of vaccination and CD4 T cells after COVID-19. For these TCRs, the target antigens are not known. Sequencing of DNA taken from cultured CD4+ T cells relied on the Oncomine TCR Beta short-read assay. In TCRdb, the PCR reads were re-called with MiXCR into one record per CDR3 protein. This table has some 10,000 distinct CDR3 sequences, roughly 30% appearing once. Treatment noted: approximately nine-day PBMC culture with coronavirus spike peptide pools or control peptides (ViraFEST assay). Sample: CD4+ T cells from blood, cultured in vitro. These receptors originate from a human donor who had recovered from COVID-19.

Only a few counts were recorded for this clonotype. The chain has TRBV27 and TRBJ1-2, with D possibly TRBD1 on 6 matching bases. The V gene lost 2 bases and the J gene lost 8 bases, with 21 bases spanning the gap. This CDR3 is 16 amino acids long. Germline V CDR1 and CDR2: MNHEY, SMNVEV (reference sequence). In DNA form, the CDR3 reads TGTGCCAGCAGTTTAGGGGGGGTACAGGGATTCGGCGGCTACACCTTC. It is translated as CASSLGGVQGFGGYTF.

This clonotype is deemed medium-sized (0.01 to 0.1%). The chain employs TRBV7-6 and TRBJ1-2, with a possible D match to TRBD1 (5 bases). The CDR3 extends over 13 amino acids. Trimming took off 6 bases at V and 2 bases at J, with 10 bases between the two ends. The germline gives CDR1 SGHVS, CDR2 FNYEAQ. The CDR3 loop is CASSGWGNYGYTF. DNA for the CDR3: TGTGCCAGCAGTGGGTGGGGGAACTATGGCTACACCTTC.

This clonotype was seen only a few times. The V gene is TRBV25-1, the J gene TRBJ1-1, with D maybe TRBD1 (5 bases). CDR1 MGHDK and CDR2 SYGVNS come from the germline V gene. V gave up 1 base and J gave up 4 bases, with 10 bases separating them. This CDR3 has 14 residues. The DNA for the CDR3 is TGTGCCAGCAGTGAATTCTCAGGGTCCACTGAAGCTTTCTTT. This sequence encodes CASSEFSGSTEAFF.

This clonotype turned up a few times. The chain has TRBV20-1 and TRBJ2-1, with TRBD1 matching 9 bases. The CDR3 consists of 17 residues. CDR1 and CDR2 (germline): DFQATT, SNEGSKA (reference sequence). With V trimmed by 5 bases and J by 5 bases, 16 bases remained unmatched. The CDR3 DNA sequence: TGCAGTGCTGGGGGAGGGGGCTCGGGACAGGGCAACAATGAGCAGTTCTTC. Protein: CSAGGGGSGQGNNEQFF.

V usage is TRBV11-3 and J usage is TRBJ2-2; weak D call: TRBD1 (6 bases). Trimming removed 6 bases from V and 1 base from J, with 9 bases in between. Germline CDR1 SGHNT, CDR2 YENEEA. The CDR3 has 14 residues. CDR3 nucleotides: TGTGCCAGCAGACAGGACAGGAACACCGGGGAGCTGTTTTTT. Protein: CASRQDRNTGELFF.

V usage is TRBV7-9 and J usage is TRBJ1-1, with a possible D match to TRBD1 (5 bases). Germline values: CDR1 SEHNR, CDR2 FQNEAQ (reference sequence). V was pared by 2 bases and J by 4 bases, with 14 bases between. This CDR3 comprises 15 residues. CDR3 in amino acids: CASSLIAGGGTEAFF. The CDR3 region has the DNA TGTGCCAGCAGCTTAATCGCCGGTGGGGGCACTGAAGCTTTCTTT.

This chain connects TRBV12-3 or TRBV12-4 to TRBJ1-1; no clear D. Trimming took off 6 bases at V and 3 bases at J, with 17 bases between the two ends. The CDR3 has 15 amino acids. This CDR3 reads CASSRDPLVDTEAFF. The CDR3 nucleotides read TGTGCCAGCAGCCGGGATCCTTTAGTGGACACTGAAGCTTTCTTT.

DNA of the CDR3: TGTGCCAGCAGCTTAGCCATGGGACAGGGTCCCCATGGCTACACCTTC. This encodes CASSLAMGQGPHGYTF. This chain connects TRBV7-8 to TRBJ1-2; TRBD1 matches at 9 bases. The CDR3 length is 16 residues. Germline V gene sequence: CDR1 SGHVS, CDR2 FQNEAQ. V lost 0 bases to trimming and J lost 6 bases; unmatched junction nucleotides: 8.

The chain is built from TRBV5-1 and TRBJ2-1; 10 bases line up with TRBD2. Germline loops: CDR1 SGHRS, CDR2 YFSETQ. This CDR3 has 15 amino acids. J was trimmed by 10 bases and V by 8 bases; bases with no gene match: 15. The CDR3 DNA sequence: TGCGCCAGTTCCCCAGCGGGAGGGCCCTCTGGGGAGCAGTTCTTC. Its protein product is CASSPAGGPSGEQFF.